This TCR beta chain stems from a study of spatial heterogeneity in lung cancer. Study-level background: Strong correlation was found between tumor-region TCR transcript counts and a T cell module score from matched bulk RNA-seq.

Whole-study results and caveats: Expanded alpha and beta TCR counts within tumors tracked tumor mutation counts.

TCRdb recomputed calls from the 5' RACE reads with MiXCR, one row per CDR3 protein. This table holds about 6,900 distinct CDR3 sequences, around 13% found once. The V end was cut by 2 bases, the J end by 9 bases, with 20 bases between. CDR3 length: 16 residues. From germline, CDR1 is MNHNY and CDR2 SVGAGI (reference sequence). Time point described: sample taken at primary tumor resection. A total of approximately 69 untreated early-stage non-small cell lung cancer patients served as donors. Without sorting, whole RNA was sequenced from tumor, nontumor lung or frozen PBMC. On this clonotype: The antigen is not known.

The rearrangement links TRBV6-6 to TRBJ2-4; TRBD1 might be the D (5 bases). The sequenced sample was lung tumor tissue, obtained at surgery. This receptor was taken from a male donor with early-stage non-small cell lung cancer. The CDR3 coding sequence is TGTGCCAGCAGTTACAAGGGGCTACCTAATTGGGGCATTCAGTACTTC. Protein: CASSYKGLPNWGIQYF.